The 3 T cell receptor beta chains presented below share a single source sample, sequenced in a study of T-cell reconstitution after alpha-beta-depleted transplantation in children. Unique molecular identifiers were incorporated into the prepared TCRbeta library. TCRdb redid the calling of the PCR reads with MiXCR, one entry per CDR3 protein. In the table there are 210,000 or so distinct CDR3 sequences, under 9.5% of which are singletons. Here the sequenced sample was PBMCs from the stem cell graft donor, taken from the stem cell graft. These receptors were obtained from a human donor who donated a stem cell graft to a child with acute lymphoblastic leukemia.

The chain uses TRBV6-6 and TRBJ2-5; D gene unclear. Germline CDR1 reads MNHNY; CDR2 reads SVGAGI (reference sequence). V was pared by 7 bases and J by 1 base, with 7 bases between. The length of the CDR3 is 12 residues. The CDR3, as DNA: TGTGCCAGCATTGGAGCCCAAGAGACCCAGTACTTC. Encoded protein: CASIGAQETQYF.

This chain connects TRBV7-2 to TRBJ2-7, with 10 bases fitting TRBD2. CDR3 length: 14 amino acids. J was trimmed by 7 bases and V by 2 bases; bases with no gene match: 5. CDR1 and CDR2 (germline): SGHTA, FQGNSA. CDR3 loop: CASSLRAGGQEQYF. CDR3 bases: TGTGCCAGCAGCTTACGAGCGGGGGGGCAAGAGCAGTACTTC.

This clonotype was recorded many times. The J gene is TRBJ1-3, the V gene TRBV20-1; D gene uncertain. Trimming removed 0 bases from V and 0 bases from J, with 9 bases in between. Germline CDR1 is DFQATT and CDR2 is SNEGSKA (reference sequence). The CDR3 totals 15 residues. The CDR3 region is CSARDLGLSGNTIYF. Written as DNA, the CDR3 is TGCAGTGCTAGAGATCTAGGGCTCTCTGGAAACACCATATATTTT.